This T cell receptor (beta chain) was sequenced during a study of spatial heterogeneity in lung cancer. About the study: PBMC samples from follow-up, when available, were sequenced at a median of around 23 months post-resection.

The CDR3 length is 12 residues. Germline V gene data show CDR1 as SGHRS and CDR2 as YFSETQ. The V and J ends lost 4 bases and 2 bases respectively, with 6 bases between them. This clonotype was recorded many times. The sample's time point: blood at routine non-recurrence follow-up after resection. In each case, whole RNA from tumor, nontumor lung or frozen PBMC was sequenced unsorted. TCRdb redid the calling of the 5' RACE reads with MiXCR, one entry per CDR3 protein. The table lists 20,000 to 30,000 distinct CDR3 sequences, roughly 5.6% of them singletons. V is TRBV5-1 and J is TRBJ1-2; D is ambiguous. This clonotype was sampled from a male donor with early-stage non-small cell lung cancer. Source: PBMCs, taken at follow-up. For the CDR3, the DNA is TGCGCCAGCAGCGAGGACAACTATGGCTACACCTTC. This translates into CASSEDNYGYTF.